Detailed here is one T cell receptor (beta chain). This clone's antigen is unknown. No quality values exist for individual bases; no much larger clone is one base distant. CDR1 and CDR2, looked up from the germline V gene, are SGHRS and YFSETQ. The CDR3 sequence holds 14 residues, the cysteine and phenylalanine included. Only CDR3 DNA remains: 42 bases, in frame from the first base. Trimming removed 4 bases from V and 5 bases from J; the gene matches leave 9 bases unexplained. This sample is part of a study of blood T cell repertoires in COVID-19 (TCRdb year 2020). Study-wide context: Samples from collaborators originated in the United States, Italy and Spain and spanned both the acute and convalescent phases of COVID-19. The material from the prospective study consisted of cDNA or gDNA derived from T cells, B-cell-depleted T cells, or PBMCs. Deeply sampled blood TCRbeta repertoires from subjects exposed to, actively infected with, or recovered from COVID-19 were included in the dataset. The repertoires were released in a freely available public database intended as a resource for research on the immune response to SARS-CoV-2. The samples were drawn from two sources: the first 160 participants of the ongoing ImmuneRACE study, and 1,254 subjects contributed by 6 global collaborators. Nearly every sample came with metadata listing a de-identified subject ID, COVID-19 status, age in years and sex. HLA class I and class II types, where available, came from metadata supplied by the sample provider rather than from assay-based typing. Results the study describes overall, beyond this receptor: The amount of clinical and demographic metadata varied by source and participant and was provided uncurated.

TCRbeta CDR3 regions were amplified from genomic DNA using the immunoSEQ Assay, a bias-controlled multiplex PCR. In the original analysis: Nucleated cell counts per sample were estimated from amplification of reference gene primers within the assay. To quantify the absolute abundance of each unique TCRbeta CDR3 rearrangement, sequence reads were collapsed and filtered. Productive Simpson clonality was computed per sample as the square root of Simpson's diversity index over productive rearrangements. In TCRdb, the immuneACCESS table is reduced to in-frame sequences with V and J assigned. These tables do not hold every clone; where another copy was compared, an unresolved V gene accounts for under half, and the others remain unexplained. D and trimming come from the DNA, and the V and J calls and clone size come from that table. The sample profile shows approximately 97,000 clones; around four fifths of them were found once. Jointly, the top ten make up over 7.5% of the sample.

Each collaborating institution followed its own protocols to collect whole blood in K2EDTA tubes. Collaborator samples were shipped for TCRbeta analysis as frozen whole blood, isolated PBMCs, or DNA extracted from either sample type. The TCR originated in a man in his sixties with active or convalescent COVID-19. Material for sequencing was peripheral blood. The chain joins TRBV5-1 to TRBJ2-7; TRBD2 fits 7 bases in the junction. DNA sequence: TGCGCCAGCAGCCCCTCAGGGAGGGGAGACGAGCAGTACTTC. Its product reads: CASSPSGRGDEQYF.